This section outlines one TCR beta chain sequence together with its context. The record originates from a study of blood T cell repertoires in COVID-19. On the study more broadly: Material from acute and convalescent COVID-19 was sourced from the United States, Italy and Spain. In each case, the material was cDNA or gDNA derived from T cells, B-cell-depleted T cells, or PBMCs.

This CDR3 is built from 11 residues. Trimming pared 7 bases from V and 4 bases from J, leaving 8 bases between. Germline CDR1 is MNHEY and CDR2 is SVGAGI. Authors' analysis steps: Estimated nucleated cell counts came from reference gene primer amplification. Measured with immunoSEQ multiplex PCR; TCRdb has only the in-frame clones, and not every one. V and J calls and clone size are those listed in that table; D and trimming were worked out from the DNA. The repertoire consists of tens of thousands of clones, with over 90% occurring once and the leading ten covering 3.5% to 5%. Input material: peripheral blood. This chain connects TRBV6-5 to TRBJ2-7; D is undetermined. This TCR was sampled from a man between 45 and 60 years old with acute or convalescent COVID-19. This chain's CDR3 is CASTLGYEQYF. Written as DNA, the CDR3 is TGTGCCAGCACGCTCGGTTACGAGCAGTACTTC.